The clone carrying this T cell receptor (beta chain) showed up just a few times. The antigen is unknown. In TCRdb, the 5' RACE reads were re-called with MiXCR into one record per CDR3 protein. Among around 960,000 distinct CDR3 sequences, 9% to 15% were seen once, and the ten largest hold 1.5% to 2%. This CDR3 has 16 amino acids. Looked up from germline, CDR1 is MGHRA and CDR2 is YSYEKL. The J segment lost 6 bases and the V segment lost 2 bases, leaving 5 bases of the junction unmatched. The data are from a study of identical twins. The study, taken as a whole, reports: Fewer insertions marked abundant cord blood beta clonotypes; young adult naive trended weakly, memory not at all.

These data were also reused for a study on yellow fever vaccine responses in identical twins.

The sample was PBMCs. The rearrangement links TRBV4-1 to TRBJ1-5, with TRBD1 matching 12 bases. The TCR originated in a woman under 30 in good health. The CDR3, as DNA: TGCGCCAGCAGCCAATCTGGGACAGGGGGCGGTCAGCCCCAGCATTTT. This translates into CASSQSGTGGGQPQHF.